This is a list of T cell receptor beta chains from one sample in a study of CD8 T cells in ankylosing spondylitis. TCRdb called the 5' RACE reads again in MiXCR, with one record for every CDR3 protein. The sample yields about 220,000 distinct CDR3 sequences, 15% to 20% seen once. Sample: blood, either unsorted or a sorted T cell fraction (not recorded which). The receptors were sampled from a male donor with ankylosing spondylitis. Each CDR3 is given without its conserved first and last residue. A row's size may be missing; if present it is once, few, many or a size class.

j_call v_call clone_size cdr3_aa
TRBJ2-7 TRBV28 few ASSRRDNAYEQY
TRBJ1-1 TRBV20-1 few SAIAPDRAFTEAF
TRBJ2-1 TRBV27 - ASSLINSINEQF
TRBJ2-7 TRBV19 - ASSIEQGASYEQY
TRBJ2-5 TRBV6-2/TRBV6-3 few ASSHDRDRDPRETQY
TRBJ1-1 TRBV29-1 many SVLSNTEAF
TRBJ2-1 TRBV29-1 many SVYGWAGGINEQF
TRBJ2-2 TRBV4-1 - ASSQGGGATGELF
TRBJ1-4 TRBV7-6 - ASSLERASTNEKLF
TRBJ2-5 TRBV13 - ASSLLGGSGETQY
TRBJ2-7 TRBV29-1 - SVVIRGRHEQY
TRBJ2-1 TRBV15 - ATSNSGTDLYNEQF
TRBJ2-2 TRBV27 - ASSLSLRGELF
TRBJ2-7 TRBV11-2 few ASSRAGNYEQY
TRBJ2-1 TRBV2 few ASSEGGINLSYNEQF
TRBJ2-1 TRBV6-2/TRBV6-3 - ASSYGARPYNEQF
TRBJ1-2 TRBV5-1 - ACSLTENYGYT
TRBJ2-3 TRBV30 once AWSVRGTHPTDTQY
TRBJ1-2 TRBV2 - ASSQGQSYGYT
TRBJ2-5 TRBV9 - ASSVASGPETQY
TRBJ2-7 TRBV7-8 - ASSHLEVYEQY
TRBJ2-1 TRBV7-9 few ASRGESSYNEQF
TRBJ1-5 TRBV6-1 few ASSEWLSNQPQH
TRBJ2-7 TRBV6-5 few ASSYSPGLAGLLSYEQY
TRBJ1-1 TRBV12-3/TRBV12-4 - ASSLWRGTTEAF
TRBJ2-2 TRBV7-9 many ASSRSSTGELF
TRBJ2-1 TRBV9 few ASSADRNNEQF
TRBJ1-2 TRBV5-1 - ASSSFIPPTEGYGYT
TRBJ2-7 TRBV6-1 few ASSELIGGYEQY
TRBJ2-7 TRBV4-2 many ASSQDPSGSFGEQY
TRBJ2-1 TRBV15 few ATSRERVGLASDEQF
TRBJ2-1 TRBV28 few ASSLGTRPMDEQF
TRBJ1-1 TRBV11-3 - ASSPRTGHTEAF
TRBJ2-1 TRBV5-1 - ASSLSWIDEQF
TRBJ2-3 TRBV7-9 - ASMPGRGKNTDTQY
TRBJ2-1 TRBV6-1 few ASSPDREEGNEQF
TRBJ1-6 TRBV7-6 few ASSLEEGIPPLH
TRBJ2-1 TRBV19 few ASRTGQIYNEQF
TRBJ1-1 TRBV12-3/TRBV12-4 - ASSFPGTGGFPEAF
TRBJ2-5 TRBV19 - ASSIGAGDRGETQY
TRBJ2-3 TRBV7-9 - ASTTSGDLTDTQY
TRBJ2-1 TRBV3-1 - ASSQQTPIYNEQF
TRBJ1-2 TRBV30 few AWMESGGVEGYT
TRBJ1-3 TRBV4-1 - ASSQGWDIGNTIY
TRBJ2-1 TRBV12-3/TRBV12-4 few ASSSRPVNEQF
TRBJ2-7 TRBV20-1 few SAYISESFSYEQY